This is a list of T cell receptor beta chains from one sample in a study of CD8 T cells in ankylosing spondylitis. TCRdb processed the 5' RACE reads anew with MiXCR; each CDR3 protein has one entry. The table has under 400,000 distinct CDR3 sequences, under 14% seen once. Sequencing was carried out using blood, either unsorted or a sorted T cell fraction (not recorded which). Receptor source: a female donor with ankylosing spondylitis or in good health (not recorded which). The CDR3 runs from the conserved cysteine through the conserved F or W. D genes are given only for firm matches. Size tells how often a clone was seen (once, few, many) or the class of an expanded clone, and some rows leave it out.

cdr3_aa | cdr3_nt | d_call | v_call | clone_size | j_call
CSAASTLSSYNEQFF | TGCAGTGCTGCCTCGACTCTCAGCTCCTACAATGAGCAGTTCTTC | - | TRBV20-1 | many | TRBJ2-1
CAICPGLVLPRTKNIQYF | TGTGCCATCTGTCCGGGACTAGTCCTCCCGCGGACCAAAAACATTCAGTACTTC | TRBD2 | TRBV6-4 | - | TRBJ2-4
CASGFGSGQYF | TGTGCCAGTGGATTTGGCTCCGGGCAGTACTTC | - | TRBV19 | - | TRBJ2-7
CASSKEYSPLHF | TGTGCCAGCAGTAAAGAATATTCACCCCTCCACTTT | - | TRBV12-3/TRBV12-4 | many | TRBJ1-6
CASSLQGPTEAFF | TGTGCCAGCAGCTTGCAGGGGCCCACTGAAGCTTTCTTT | - | TRBV5-8 | many | TRBJ1-1
CATSEAQTGKVSTEAFF | TGTGCCACCAGTGAGGCTCAGACAGGGAAGGTTTCCACTGAAGCTTTCTTT | TRBD1 | TRBV24-1 | many | TRBJ1-1
CASSSSTGGGETQYF | TGCGCCAGCAGCTCCTCAACAGGGGGTGGTGAGACCCAGTACTTC | TRBD1 | TRBV5-1 | few | TRBJ2-5
CASSPVQGPTYPLHF | TGCGCCAGCAGCCCGGTACAGGGGCCCACGTATCCCCTCCACTTT | TRBD1 | TRBV5-1 | - | TRBJ1-6
CASMGSSYEQYF | TGTGCTTCAATGGGCAGCTCCTACGAGCAGTACTTC | - | TRBV10-3 | many | TRBJ2-7
CSARLQAITEAFF | TGCAGTGCTAGATTACAGGCGATTACTGAAGCTTTCTTT | - | TRBV20-1 | many | TRBJ1-1
CASSLASGGLAKNIQYF | TGTGCCAGCAGCCTCGCCTCGGGCGGACTAGCCAAAAACATTCAGTACTTC | - | TRBV28 | few | TRBJ2-4
CASSEGRLGNNEQFF | TGTGCCAGCAGTGAGGGGCGTTTGGGGAACAATGAGCAGTTCTTC | - | TRBV25-1 | many | TRBJ2-1
CASSVAVQDRGTGELLF | TGTGCCAGCAGCGTAGCGGTCCAGGACCGGGGCACCGGGGAGCTGCTTTTT | - | TRBV9 | - | TRBJ2-2
CASLVTRNEKLFF | TGTGCCAGCCTAGTAACCCGAAATGAAAAACTGTTTTTT | - | TRBV2 | many | TRBJ1-4
CAIGQNTGELFF | TGTGCCATCGGACAGAACACCGGGGAGCTGTTTTTT | - | TRBV10-3 | many | TRBJ2-2